A single sample is the source of the 17 T cell receptor beta chains below, sequenced in a study of OX40 agonist ivuxolimab in advanced cancers. Assay used: immunoSEQ multiplex PCR; TCRdb lists only in-frame clones, some missing. Found here are some 77,000 clones, roughly 88% of them singletons; the top ten hold 1.5% to 2%. The starting material was CD4+ or CD8+ T cells sorted from blood, obtained in a trial of the OX40 agonist ivuxolimab. The receptors stem from an adult with an advanced solid tumor such as melanoma, head and neck, liver or kidney cancer.

This clone was seen just once. The CDR3 protein is CAWSKGGTSDTQYF. CDR3 in DNA: TGTGCCTGGAGTAAGGGGGGGACGTCAGATACGCAGTATTTT. The chain uses TRBV30 and TRBJ2-3; D is perhaps TRBD2 (7 bases). The germline gives CDR1 GTSNPN, CDR2 SVGIG (reference sequence). The V end lost 2 bases, the J end lost 4 bases, and 13 bases lay between the germline ends. There are 14 residues in the CDR3.

This sequence joins TRBV6-4 and TRBJ2-1, with 10 bases fitting TRBD2. The ends lost 3 bases at V and 8 bases at J; junction bases unmatched: 13. The CDR3 runs 17 residues. The germline gives CDR1 MRHNA, CDR2 SNTAGT. CDR3 residues: CASSEVPGASGSYEQFF. The CDR3, as DNA: TGTGCCAGCAGTGAGGTTCCCGGGGCTAGCGGGAGCTATGAGCAGTTCTTC.

The V call is TRBV6-5, the J call TRBJ1-6, with D tentatively TRBD1 (6 bases). Deletions cut 9 bases from V and 9 bases from J, with 15 bases between. CDR3 size: 13 residues. Germline V gene sequence: CDR1 MNHEY, CDR2 SVGAGI. This CDR3 reads CASEQGVGSPLHF. CDR3 DNA: TGTGCCAGTGAACAGGGTGTTGGTTCACCCCTCCACTTT.

The V gene is TRBV7-2, the J gene TRBJ2-7, with 10 bases that match TRBD1. Germline V gene data show CDR1 as SGHTA and CDR2 as FQGNSA. The ends lost 0 bases at V and 4 bases at J; junction bases unmatched: 9. The length of the CDR3 is 17 residues. CDR3 coding DNA: TGTGCCAGCAGCTTAGCCGCGACAGGGGGCAATGCGTACGAGCAGTACTTC. Amino acids: CASSLAATGGNAYEQYF.

The V and J genes are TRBV7-9 and TRBJ2-7; maybe TRBD1 (6 bases). The V end was cut by 5 bases, the J end by 1 base, with 24 bases between. This CDR3 is 18 amino acids long. Germline assignment: CDR1 SEHNR and CDR2 FQNEAQ (reference sequence). CDR3 coding DNA: TGTGCCAGCAGCGCCGTGCCGTTGGGACATCCGCCGTCCTACGAGCAGTACTTC. Amino acids: CASSAVPLGHPPSYEQYF.

The V call is TRBV19, the J call TRBJ1-1; tentative D call: TRBD1 (6 bases). V shed 6 bases and J shed 5 bases, with 19 bases lying between them. The CDR3 is made up of 15 amino acids. Germline CDR1 and CDR2: LNHDA and SQIVND (reference sequence). CDR3 protein: CASRRIGSGETEAFF. The CDR3 DNA is TGTGCCAGTAGACGAATAGGGTCAGGGGAGACTGAAGCTTTCTTT.

This chain uses TRBV9 with TRBJ2-2; D assignment may be TRBD1 or TRBD2 (7 bases each). The CDR3 length is 16 residues. The V gene's germline CDR1 is SGDLS and CDR2 YYNGEE. Trimming removed 0 bases from V and 5 bases from J, with 14 bases in between. This CDR3 is CASSVDPGGGTGELFF. The DNA of the CDR3 is TGTGCCAGCAGCGTAGACCCAGGGGGAGGGACCGGGGAGCTGTTTTTT.

The chain links TRBV18 to TRBJ1-1, with D perhaps TRBD1 (5 bases). The V end was cut by 5 bases, the J end by 6 bases, with 16 bases between. Germline assignment: CDR1 KGHSH and CDR2 LQKENI. The length of the CDR3 is 14 residues. The CDR3 here is CASSFAQGRAEAFF. The CDR3 DNA follows: TGTGCCAGCTCATTTGCGCAGGGTAGGGCTGAAGCTTTCTTT.

The V and J genes are TRBV6-6 and TRBJ1-2; D remains unclear. The V gene lost 11 bases and the J gene lost 0 bases, with 13 bases spanning the gap. This CDR3 has 13 residues. Germline V gene data show CDR1 as MNHNY and CDR2 as SVGAGI (reference sequence). CDR3: CASGGGANYGYTF. The CDR3 DNA is TGTGCCTCCGGAGGAGGCGCTAACTATGGCTACACCTTC.

The chain is built from TRBV30 and TRBJ1-2, with D perhaps TRBD1 (6 bases). Trimming took 4 bases from V and 5 from J, leaving 8 bases between them. The CDR3 totals 11 residues. Germline CDR1 reads GTSNPN; CDR2 reads SVGIG (reference sequence). The CDR3 nucleotides read TGTGCCTGGACGAGGGGGTATGGCTACACCTTC. Protein sequence: CAWTRGYGYTF.

The chain is built from TRBV29-1 and TRBJ2-5; 7 nucleotides match TRBD1. The CDR3 contains 12 residues. Germline CDR1 and CDR2: SQVTM and ANQGSEA. V lost 7 bases to trimming and J lost 3 bases; unmatched junction nucleotides: 5. The CDR3 DNA follows: TGCAGCGGGCGGACAGGCGAAGAGACCCAGTACTTC. Amino acid sequence: CSGRTGEETQYF.

The J gene is TRBJ1-2, the V gene TRBV4-3, with D uncertain. Germline CDR1 and CDR2: LGHNA and YSLEER. CDR3 length equals 15 residues. Trimming took 3 bases from V and 4 from J, leaving 15 bases between them. This CDR3 is CASSQDLQVSYGYTF. CDR3 DNA sequence: TGCGCCAGCAGCCAGGACCTGCAAGTATCCTATGGCTACACCTTC.

The chain joins TRBV6-5 to TRBJ1-5; D is ambiguous. Germline V gene lookup returns CDR1 MNHEY and CDR2 SVGAGI. Trimming took off 2 bases at V and 5 bases at J, with 4 bases between the two ends. This CDR3 contains 12 residues. CDR3 nucleotide sequence: TGTGCCAGCAGTTACCACTATCAGCCCCAGCATTTT. Protein product: CASSYHYQPQHF.

This clone was counted a few times. The chain employs TRBV12-2 and TRBJ1-3. TRBV12-2 is noted as a pseudogene. The CDR3 runs 17 residues. In DNA form, the CDR3 reads TGTGCAAGTCGCTTAGTTGGGTACGGAAGAGGTGGAAACACCATATATTTT. Translated: CASRLVGYGRGGNTIYF.

The chain joins TRBV19 to TRBJ2-3, with 12 positions matching TRBD2. CDR1 is LNHDA and CDR2 is SQIVND in the germline V gene (reference sequence). V lost 4 bases and J lost 10; bases outside the gene matches: 9. The CDR3 contains 15 residues. CDR3 nucleotides: TGTGCCAGTAGTAGGACTAGCGGGGCAGGAGGTTCGCAGTATTTT. Translating it yields CASSRTSGAGGSQYF.

The gene calls are TRBV5-5 and TRBJ2-5; D may be TRBD1 (6 bases). CDR1 SGHKS and CDR2 YYEKEE come from the germline V gene (reference sequence). V was shortened by 0 bases and J by 2 bases, with 20 bases between the two germline ends. This CDR3 spans 18 amino acids. CDR3 in DNA: TGTGCCAGCAGCTTGGGGGGGCAGGGAACAGTTGGGCAAGAGACCCAGTACTTC. It specifies CASSLGGQGTVGQETQYF. Supplemented by reference TRBV5-5 and TRBJ2-5, the full variable domain reads DAGVTQSPTHLIKTRGQQVTLRCSPISGHKSVSWYQQVLGQGPQFIFQYYEKEERGRGNFPDRFSARQFPNYSSELNVNALLLGDSALYLCASSLGGQGTVGQETQYFGPGTRLLVL.

The J gene is TRBJ2-6, the V gene TRBV10-3; D is unclear. Per the germline V gene, CDR1 is ENHRY and CDR2 is SYGVKD. The ends were cut back, 7 bases at V and 0 bases at J, with 10 bases in the middle. The CDR3 covers 15 residues. DNA for the CDR3: TGTGCCATCAATCGACCAGGCTCTGGGGCCAACGTCCTGACTTTC. The encoded protein is CAINRPGSGANVLTF.